This is a list of T cell receptor beta chains from one sample in a study of vaccination and CD4 T cells after COVID-19. TCRdb fed the PCR reads into MiXCR, producing one record per CDR3 protein. Here the sample spans approximately 17,000 distinct CDR3 sequences, roughly 60% being singletons. Their antigen targets remain unknown. The source material was CD4+ T cells from blood, cultured in vitro, sampled before SARS-CoV-2 vaccination. The receptors originated from a human donor who had recovered from COVID-19. The CDR3 runs from the conserved cysteine through the conserved F or W. A D gene is named only where the DNA matches it firmly. Part of the rows lack a size; the others show once, few, many or a class for expanded clones.

TRBJ1-3,TRBV6-2/TRBV6-3,.,.,TGTGCCAGCAGTTGGGGCTCGGCGGTCTCTGGAAACACCATATATTTT,CASSWGSAVSGNTIYF
TRBJ1-2,TRBV7-9,.,few,TGTGCCAGCAGCTTAGGGTTACAGTACTATGGCTACACCTTC,CASSLGLQYYGYTF
TRBJ2-3,TRBV6-1,TRBD2,.,TGTGCCAGCAGTGAGCGGGGGGCCCCAGATACGCAGTATTTT,CASSERGAPDTQYF
TRBJ1-1,TRBV6-7,.,.,TGTGCCAGCAGTTACCCGACCGCGCTCCCTGAAGCTTTCTTT,CASSYPTALPEAFF
TRBJ1-5,TRBV6-5,.,.,TGTGCCAGCAGTTATGATCCTACACTTCATCAGCCCCAGCATTTT,CASSYDPTLHQPQHF
TRBJ2-5,TRBV5-8,.,.,TGTGCCAGCAGCCCCGGGACGGGTCAAGAGACCCAGTACTTC,CASSPGTGQETQYF
TRBJ2-6,TRBV29-1,TRBD1,.,TGCAGCGTAGGACAGGGCTCTGGGGCCAACGTCCTGACTTTC,CSVGQGSGANVLTF
TRBJ2-5,TRBV20-1,.,.,TGCAGTGCTAGAGAAGCCCTGTATAGCTCCTCGGGGACCCAGTACTTC,CSAREALYSSSGTQYF
TRBJ2-2,TRBV10-3,TRBD2,.,TGTGCCATCAGTAGCGGGAGCACCGGGGAGCTGTTTTTT,CAISSGSTGELFF
TRBJ2-3,TRBV20-1,TRBD2,.,TGCAGTGCCGACCCGGGACTAGTGAGCACAGATACGCAGTATTTT,CSADPGLVSTDTQYF
TRBJ1-3,TRBV6-1,.,.,TGTGCCAGCAGTATCAGGAGAGACACCATATATTTT,CASSIRRDTIYF
TRBJ2-2,TRBV28,.,.,TGTGCCACCCGGGGCATTGCCGGGGAGCTGTTTTTT,CATRGIAGELFF
TRBJ2-7,TRBV2,.,.,TGTGCCAGCAGTCCCAACTCAGAGTACGAGCAGTACTTC,CASSPNSEYEQYF
TRBJ2-5,TRBV20-1,.,.,TGCAGTGCTGAGGGTCAAGAGACCCAGTACTTC,CSAEGQETQYF
TRBJ2-7,TRBV20-1,.,.,TGCAGTGCTAGGGGAGATGCCGACTACGAGCAGTACTTC,CSARGDADYEQYF
TRBJ2-7,TRBV4-1,.,.,TGCGCCAGCAGCCGGAGGCAACTGGACAGTCTCAACGAGCAGTACTTC,CASSRRQLDSLNEQYF
TRBJ2-1,TRBV7-3,.,.,TGTGCCAGCAGCCCGAAACAGGGCAATGAGCAGTTCTTC,CASSPKQGNEQFF
TRBJ1-4,TRBV6-5,.,.,TGTGCCAGCAGTTACTCGACAGGCTACGAAAAACTGTTTTTT,CASSYSTGYEKLFF
TRBJ1-1,TRBV7-6,.,.,TGTGCCAGCAGCCCGACAATTCTTAACACTGAAGCTTTCTTT,CASSPTILNTEAFF
TRBJ2-7,TRBV19,.,.,TGTGCCAGTAGTATAGGGAGTAGCCCTACCTACGAGCAGTACTTC,CASSIGSSPTYEQYF
TRBJ2-1,TRBV7-3,TRBD2,.,TGTGCCAGCAGCCGCGGGAGGTCACTGAACGTCAATGAGCAGTTCTTC,CASSRGRSLNVNEQFF
TRBJ1-5,TRBV12-3/TRBV12-4,.,.,TGTGCCAGCAGTTTACGGTTGAATCAGCCCCAGCATTTT,CASSLRLNQPQHF
TRBJ1-2,TRBV5-1,.,.,TGCGCCAGCAGCTTGGGGTCGCAAATCGGCTACACCTTC,CASSLGSQIGYTF
TRBJ1-6,TRBV6-5,TRBD1,.,TGTGCCAGCAGTTACCGACAGGGTACGACCTATAATTCACCCCTCCACTTT,CASSYRQGTTYNSPLHF